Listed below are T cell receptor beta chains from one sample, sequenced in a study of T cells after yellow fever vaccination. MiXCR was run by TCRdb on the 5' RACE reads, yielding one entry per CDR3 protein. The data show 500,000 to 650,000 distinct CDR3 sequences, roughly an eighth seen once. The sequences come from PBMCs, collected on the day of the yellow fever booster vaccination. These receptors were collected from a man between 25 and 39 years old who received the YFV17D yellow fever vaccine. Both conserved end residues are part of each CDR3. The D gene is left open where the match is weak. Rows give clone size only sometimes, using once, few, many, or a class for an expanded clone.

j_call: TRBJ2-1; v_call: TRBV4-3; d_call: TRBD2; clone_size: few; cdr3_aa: CASSQEGGGSFDEQFF; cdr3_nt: TGCGCCAGCAGCCAAGAAGGAGGCGGGAGCTTCGATGAGCAGTTCTTC
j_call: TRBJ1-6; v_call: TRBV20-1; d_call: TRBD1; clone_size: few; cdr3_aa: CSARNPDRGLSPLHF; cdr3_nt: TGCAGTGCTAGAAATCCCGACAGGGGGCTTTCACCCCTCCACTTT
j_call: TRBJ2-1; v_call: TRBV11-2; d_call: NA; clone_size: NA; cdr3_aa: CASSLPGGTNNEQFF; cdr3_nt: TGTGCCAGCAGCTTACCAGGGGGGACTAACAATGAGCAGTTCTTC
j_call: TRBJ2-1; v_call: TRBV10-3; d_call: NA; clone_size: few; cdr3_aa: CAISESTSHEQFF; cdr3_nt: TGTGCCATCAGTGAGTCGACCTCCCATGAGCAGTTCTTC
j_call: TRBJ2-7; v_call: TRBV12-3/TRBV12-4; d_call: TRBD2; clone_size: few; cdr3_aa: CASSRGLAGPTEQYF; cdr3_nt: TGTGCCAGCAGTAGGGGACTAGCGGGTCCTACTGAGCAGTACTTC
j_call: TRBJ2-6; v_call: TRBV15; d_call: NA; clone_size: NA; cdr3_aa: CATSRTGPGANVLTF; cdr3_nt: TGTGCCACCAGCAGAACAGGTCCTGGGGCCAACGTCCTGACTTTC
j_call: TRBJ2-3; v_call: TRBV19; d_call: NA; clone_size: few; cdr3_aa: CASSQTHTDTQYF; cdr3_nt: TGTGCCAGTAGTCAGACTCACACGGATACGCAGTATTTT
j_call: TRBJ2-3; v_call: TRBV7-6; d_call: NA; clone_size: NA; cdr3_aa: CASSLYAETDTQYF; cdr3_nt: TGTGCCAGCAGCTTATATGCGGAGACAGATACGCAGTATTTT
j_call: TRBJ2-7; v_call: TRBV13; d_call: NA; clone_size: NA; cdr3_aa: CASGRRARGYEQYF; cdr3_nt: TGTGCCAGCGGCCGCAGGGCCAGGGGCTACGAGCAGTACTTC
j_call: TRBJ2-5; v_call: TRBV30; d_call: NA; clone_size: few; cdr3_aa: CAWAGAGETQYF; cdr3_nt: TGTGCCTGGGCAGGGGCAGGCGAGACCCAGTACTTC
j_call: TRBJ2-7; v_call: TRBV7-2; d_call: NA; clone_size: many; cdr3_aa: CASSLWAGLNYEQYF; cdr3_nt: TGTGCCAGCAGCTTATGGGCAGGACTCAACTACGAGCAGTACTTC
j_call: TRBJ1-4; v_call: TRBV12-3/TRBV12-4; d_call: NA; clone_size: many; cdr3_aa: CASSFAATANEKLFF; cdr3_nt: TGTGCCAGCAGTTTCGCGGCAACGGCTAATGAAAAACTGTTTTTT
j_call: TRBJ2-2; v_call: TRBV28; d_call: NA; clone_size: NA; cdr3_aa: CATGPNTGELFF; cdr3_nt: TGTGCTACGGGCCCAAACACCGGGGAGCTGTTTTTT
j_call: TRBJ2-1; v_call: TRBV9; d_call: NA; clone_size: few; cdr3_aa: CASSSTGVFYNEQFF; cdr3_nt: TGTGCCAGCAGCTCGACGGGTGTATTCTACAATGAGCAGTTCTTC
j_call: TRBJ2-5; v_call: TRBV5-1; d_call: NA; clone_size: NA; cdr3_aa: CASNPGQQETQYF; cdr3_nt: TGCGCCAGCAACCCGGGACAACAAGAGACCCAGTACTTC
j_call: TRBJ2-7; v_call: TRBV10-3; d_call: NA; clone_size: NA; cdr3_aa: CAIRGTGTTYEQYF; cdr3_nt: TGTGCCATCAGAGGGACGGGCACTACCTACGAGCAGTACTTC
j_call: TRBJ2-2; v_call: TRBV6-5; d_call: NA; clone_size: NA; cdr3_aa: CASSWRAVNTGELFF; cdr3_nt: TGTGCCAGCAGTTGGAGGGCCGTGAACACCGGGGAGCTGTTTTTT
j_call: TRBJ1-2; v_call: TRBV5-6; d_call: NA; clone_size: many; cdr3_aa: CASSGTDRPLLAGYTF; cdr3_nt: TGTGCCAGCAGTGGAACGGACAGACCTCTATTAGCCGGCTACACCTTC
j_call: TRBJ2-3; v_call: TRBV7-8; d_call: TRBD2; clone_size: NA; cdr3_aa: CASSRLARYTDTQYF; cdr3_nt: TGTGCCAGCAGTCGACTAGCGAGATACACAGATACGCAGTATTTT
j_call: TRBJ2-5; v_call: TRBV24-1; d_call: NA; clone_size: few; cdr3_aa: CATTDSIQETQYF; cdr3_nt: TGTGCCACCACGGACAGTATCCAAGAGACCCAGTACTTC
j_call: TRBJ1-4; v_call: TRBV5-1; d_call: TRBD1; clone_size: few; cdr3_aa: CASSLEAGGLEKLFF; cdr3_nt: TGCGCCAGCAGCTTGGAGGCAGGGGGCCTTGAAAAACTGTTTTTT
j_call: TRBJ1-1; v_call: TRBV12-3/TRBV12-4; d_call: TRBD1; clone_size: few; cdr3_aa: CASSSGTGLTAFF; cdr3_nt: TGTGCCAGCAGCTCCGGGACAGGGCTTACAGCTTTCTTT
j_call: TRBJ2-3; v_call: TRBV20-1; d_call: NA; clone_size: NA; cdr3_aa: CSAIGGESTDTQYF; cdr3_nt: TGCAGTGCTATTGGCGGGGAAAGCACAGATACGCAGTATTTT
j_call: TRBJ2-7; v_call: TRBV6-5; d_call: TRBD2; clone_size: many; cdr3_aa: CASSYSMSGRYEQYF; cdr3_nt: TGTGCCAGCAGTTACTCGATGAGCGGGAGATACGAGCAGTACTTC
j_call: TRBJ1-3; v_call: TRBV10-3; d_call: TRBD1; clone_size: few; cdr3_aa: CAIGTGPGNTIYF; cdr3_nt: TGTGCCATTGGGACAGGGCCTGGAAACACCATATATTTT
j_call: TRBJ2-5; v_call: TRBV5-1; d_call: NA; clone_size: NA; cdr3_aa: CASSLVPGVETQYF; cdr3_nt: TGCGCCAGCAGCTTGGTTCCGGGCGTAGAGACCCAGTACTTC
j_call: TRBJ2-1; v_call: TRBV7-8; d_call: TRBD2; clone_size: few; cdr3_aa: CASSLAGTSGVEQFF; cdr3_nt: TGTGCCAGCAGCTTAGCTGGGACTAGCGGGGTGGAGCAGTTCTTC
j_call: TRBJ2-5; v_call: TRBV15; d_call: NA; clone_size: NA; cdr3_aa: CATSSPRETQYF; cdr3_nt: TGTGCCACCAGCTCTCCGAGGGAGACCCAGTACTTC
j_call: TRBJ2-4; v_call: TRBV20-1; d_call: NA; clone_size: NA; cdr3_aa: CSASSQRSQNIQYF; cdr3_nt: TGCAGTGCCAGCTCCCAGCGTTCACAAAACATTCAGTACTTC
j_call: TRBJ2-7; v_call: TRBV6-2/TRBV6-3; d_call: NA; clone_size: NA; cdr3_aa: CASSYRDWQTYEQYF; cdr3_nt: TGTGCCAGCAGTTACCGGGACTGGCAAACCTACGAGCAGTACTTC
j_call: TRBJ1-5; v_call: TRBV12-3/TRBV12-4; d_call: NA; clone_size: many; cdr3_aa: CASSLRAYQPQHF; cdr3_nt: TGTGCCAGCAGTCTTCGGGCATATCAGCCCCAGCATTTT